This T cell receptor (beta chain) was obtained from a study of T cells expressing NK-cell markers. About the research overall: Seven donors tested HCMV-seropositive and one tested seronegative among the eight sequenced. Findings and caveats of the study: Several donors showed these clonotypes also leading the CD3+CD56-NKG2C+ fraction.

Comments on this clonotype: Its antigen is unknown.

This CDR3 region has 13 residues. Per the germline V gene, CDR1 is SGHTA and CDR2 is FQGNSA. UMIs accompanied the 5'RACE template switching by which TCR beta cDNA was made. TCRdb reworked the 5' RACE reads into one entry per CDR3 protein, no DNA. The sample's table shows about half a million distinct CDR3 sequences. The chain has TRBV7-2 and TRBJ2-1; TCRdb's D call of TRBD2 is untestable without DNA. Sequencing was performed on blood T cells: a sorted CD56 or NKG2C T cell subset, CD4+ or CD8+ T cells, or bulk PBMC T cells (not recorded which). The sequence was obtained from a woman in her forties or fifties in good health. CDR3 protein: CASSLGRPVPQFF. The full variable domain, completed using reference TRBV7-2 and TRBJ2-1, is GAGVSQSPSNKVTEKGKDVELRCDPISGHTALYWYRQSLGQGLEFLIYFQGNSAPDKSGLPSDRFSAERTGGSVSTLTIQRTQQEDSAVYLCASSLGRPVPQFFGPGTRLTVL.